The 23 T cell receptor beta chains below come from one sample, sequenced in a study of T cell clonotyping in hematopoietic cell transplantation. Time point reported: recipient sample about 28 days before transplant, after cytoreduction. Sequencing was performed with immunoSEQ multiplex PCR; in TCRdb, only in-frame clones are kept and a portion is missing. The table shows around 15,000 clones, with 85% to 95% occurring only once. Sequencing was performed on peripheral blood mononuclear cells, taken before stem cell transplant. The receptors here all came from a man younger than 30 with biphenotypic leukemia. Some clones in this sample may be carry-over from other donors' samples.

The V and J genes are TRBV29-1 and TRBJ2-7; D is perhaps TRBD1 (6 bases). Germline CDR1 is SQVTM and CDR2 is ANQGSEA. The CDR3 runs 12 residues. V was cut by 4 bases and J by 5 bases, with 12 bases left in between. The DNA for the CDR3 is TGCAGCGTTGGTCAGGGGAGACACGAGCAGTACTTC. Translated, it gives CSVGQGRHEQYF.

The chain links TRBV4-3 to TRBJ2-3, with 12 bases aligning to TRBD1. The CDR3 consists of 17 residues. V trimming: 3 bases; J trimming: 2 bases; junction bases outside the gene matches: 6. Germline V gene lookup returns CDR1 LGHNA and CDR2 YSLEER. In nucleotides, the CDR3 is TGCGCCAGCAGCCAGCATGGGGACAGGGGGCTCACAGATACGCAGTATTTT. Protein: CASSQHGDRGLTDTQYF.

This rearrangement joins TRBV5-1 to TRBJ2-7; D remains unclear. The CDR3 sequence is 13 residues long. Germline V gene data show CDR1 as SGHRS and CDR2 as YFSETQ. V was clipped by 5 bases and J by 6 bases, with 15 bases between them. The CDR3 spells CASSFDDPREQYF. CDR3 DNA sequence: TGCGCCAGCAGTTTTGATGACCCCCGCGAGCAGTACTTC.

The chain uses TRBV5-1 and TRBJ2-3; TRBD1 might be the D (6 bases). The CDR3 contains 14 residues. Trimming stripped 0 bases from V and 3 bases from J, with 8 bases between. Per germline, CDR1 SGHRS and CDR2 YFSETQ. CDR3 loop: CASSLEGVTDTQYF. The CDR3 DNA sequence: TGCGCCAGCAGCTTGGAGGGGGTAACAGATACGCAGTATTTT.

This chain uses TRBV29-1 with TRBJ2-5; 13 bases align to TRBD2. Germline V gene lookup returns CDR1 SQVTM and CDR2 ANQGSEA. J was trimmed by 5 bases and V by 4 bases; bases with no gene match: 4. This CDR3 region has 14 residues. This chain's CDR3 is CSVAGTSGIETQYF. The CDR3 DNA reads TGCAGCGTTGCCGGGACTAGCGGGATTGAGACCCAGTACTTC.

The chain has TRBV28 and TRBJ1-3; D gene unclear. CDR1 and CDR2 from the germline V gene are MDHEN and SYDVKM. Trimming cost V 4 bases and J 0 bases, with 10 bases left between them. The CDR3 runs 15 residues. The CDR3 bases are TGTGCCAGCAGTTCGCCAGAACTCTCTGGAAACACCATATATTTT. This sequence encodes CASSSPELSGNTIYF.

V gene TRBV6-5 combines with J gene TRBJ2-3, with D possibly matching TRBD2 (6 bases). There are 15 residues in the CDR3. Trimming cost V 9 bases and J 4 bases, with 20 bases left between them. Germline CDR1 and CDR2: MNHEY and SVGAGI. The CDR3 DNA sequence: TGTGCCAGTGCGACTAGGCGGGGCACAGCAGATACGCAGTATTTT. Residues: CASATRRGTADTQYF.

J is TRBJ1-2 and V is TRBV28; D remains ambiguous. Germline V gene lookup returns CDR1 MDHEN and CDR2 SYDVKM. Trimming pared 7 bases from V and 7 bases from J, leaving 19 bases between. CDR3 length: 14 residues. In nucleotides, the CDR3 is TGTGCCAGCACCCCTTTAGGGAAGGTTACTGGCTACACCTTC. This encodes CASTPLGKVTGYTF.

This clone was picked up one time. V gene TRBV6-1 combines with J gene TRBJ1-1; the D gene is possibly TRBD1 (5 bases). V shed 5 bases and J shed 1 base, with 14 bases lying between them. This CDR3 contains 15 residues. Germline lookup yields CDR1 MNHNS and CDR2 SASEGT. The CDR3 spells CASSRLGGENTEAFF. The CDR3 coding sequence is TGTGCCAGCAGTCGGTTGGGGGGAGAGAACACTGAAGCTTTCTTT.

The rearrangement joins TRBV6-1 to TRBJ2-5; D may be TRBD1 (6 bases). Germline CDR1 and CDR2: MNHNS and SASEGT. The CDR3 length is 16 residues. The ends were cut back, 2 bases at V and 5 bases at J, with 18 bases in the middle. The CDR3 DNA sequence: TGTGCCAGCAGTGAAATCTCCGGGACCCAGGGGGAGACCCAGTACTTC. This gives the protein CASSEISGTQGETQYF.

The chain combines TRBV25-1 with TRBJ1-1; TRBD1 agrees at 7 bases. Germline CDR1 reads MGHDK; CDR2 reads SYGVNS. Trimming cost V 5 bases and J 5 bases; bases outside gene matches: 8. CDR3 size: 14 residues. The CDR3 DNA sequence: TGTGCCAGCAGTACCCATAGGGGACAGACTGAAGCTTTCTTT. It encodes CASSTHRGQTEAFF.

This clone was recorded once. The chain couples TRBV28 to TRBJ1-2, with TRBD1 matching over 10 bases. CDR1 is MDHEN and CDR2 is SYDVKM in the germline V gene. After removal of 6 bases from V and 8 bases from J, the junction contained 9 bases not matched to a gene. The CDR3 extends over 14 amino acids. The CDR3 coding sequence is TGTGCCAGCAGATTTTGGACAGGGGGGGAAGGCTACACCTTC. Translation gives CASRFWTGGEGYTF.

This clone has only one observation. This rearrangement joins TRBV10-3 to TRBJ2-3; a possible D gene is TRBD2 (5 bases). Per germline, CDR1 ENHRY and CDR2 SYGVKD. The CDR3 sequence is 13 residues long. With 6 bases removed from V and 1 base from J, the gap between germline ends came to 8 bases. This CDR3 reads CAIRDGGTDTQYF. In nucleotides, the CDR3 is TGTGCCATCAGGGACGGGGGCACAGATACGCAGTATTTT.

The chain recombines TRBV30 with TRBJ2-1; D unclear. The CDR3 is made up of 14 amino acids. Germline CDR1 reads GTSNPN; CDR2 reads SVGIG (reference sequence). V was pared by 8 bases and J by 0 bases, with 14 bases between. The CDR3 loop reads CAIGQSSSYNEQFF. The DNA of the CDR3 is TGTGCCATCGGGCAGTCGAGCTCCTACAATGAGCAGTTCTTC. Combining the CDR3 with reference TRBV30 and TRBJ2-1 gives the whole variable domain SQTIHQWPATLVQPVGSPLSLECTVEGTSNPNLYWYRQAAGRGLQLLFYSVGIGQISSEVPQNLSASRPQDRQFILSSKKLLLSDSGFYLCAIGQSSSYNEQFFGPGTRLTVL.

CDR3 loop: CASSYRGQGTTEAFF. For the CDR3, the DNA is TGTGCCAGCAGTTATAGGGGACAGGGGACCACTGAAGCTTTCTTT. The V gene is TRBV6-5, the J gene TRBJ1-1; 10 bases map to TRBD1. J lost 4 bases, V lost 3 bases, and 5 bases had no gene match. There are 15 residues in the CDR3. Germline V gene sequence: CDR1 MNHEY, CDR2 SVGAGI.

As DNA, the CDR3 is TGCGCCAGCAGCCTGCAGGGGGAAGCTTTCTTT. The encoded protein is CASSLQGEAFF. This chain joins TRBV5-1 and TRBJ1-1; D possibly corresponds to TRBD1 (6 bases). V dropped 4 bases and J dropped 8 bases, with 9 bases sitting between them. The CDR3 covers 11 residues. The germline V gene has CDR1 SGHRS and CDR2 YFSETQ. Full variable domain (remainder filled in from reference TRBV5-1 and TRBJ1-1): KAGVTQTPRYLIKTRGQQVTLSCSPISGHRSVSWYQQTPGQGLQFLFEYFSETQRNKGNFPGRFSGRQFSNSRSEMNVSTLELGDSALYLCASSLQGEAFFGQGTRLTVV.

The V gene is TRBV2, the J gene TRBJ1-6; the D is unclear. V lost 4 bases and J lost 12, with 13 bases in between. CDR1 is SNHLY, CDR2 FYNNEI, per germline. This CDR3 region has 13 residues. CDR3 coding DNA: TGTGCCAGCAGTGGGTTAGCCCGCGAACCCCTCCACTTT. Its protein is CASSGLAREPLHF.

The CDR3 bases are TGTGCCAGCAGCTTGGCCCGAGGGTCGAACTCCTATAATTCACCCCTCCACTTT. Translated, it gives CASSLARGSNSYNSPLHF. The V call is TRBV7-8, the J call TRBJ1-6; D unclear. The CDR3 has 18 amino acids. Trimming shortened V by 3 bases and J by 0 bases, and 15 bases separated the two germline ends. The germline CDR1 and CDR2 sequences are SGHVS and FQNEAQ.

The chain couples TRBV19 to TRBJ1-2; D remains ambiguous. The germline CDR1 and CDR2 sequences are LNHDA and SQIVND (reference sequence). The CDR3 length is 12 residues. V lost 6 bases and J 4 bases, leaving 9 bases between the germline ends. CDR3 coding DNA: TGTGCCAGTAGGGATTTCGGCTATGGCTACACCTTC. Amino acid sequence: CASRDFGYGYTF.

The gene calls are TRBV6-5 and TRBJ1-6, with D possibly being TRBD1 (6 bases). Germline V gives CDR1 MNHEY, CDR2 SVGAGI. This CDR3 contains 15 residues. Trimming pared 6 bases from V and 9 bases from J, leaving 18 bases between. CDR3 DNA sequence: TGTGCCAGCAGCATACGCGGCGGGGGGCGTTCACCCCTCCACTTT. Translation gives CASSIRGGGRSPLHF.

The chain carries TRBV30 and TRBJ1-1; D not resolved. Germline assignment: CDR1 GTSNPN and CDR2 SVGIG (reference sequence). V gave up 2 bases and J gave up 0 bases, with 7 bases separating them. The CDR3 has 13 residues. The CDR3 protein is CAWSLEVNTEAFF. The CDR3 DNA is TGTGCCTGGAGTCTTGAGGTGAACACTGAAGCTTTCTTT.

The CDR3 spells CASSSLYEQFF. The CDR3 region has the DNA TGTGCCAGCAGCTCCCTCTATGAGCAGTTCTTC. The chain links TRBV7-2 to TRBJ2-1; D gene uncertain. This CDR3 is 11 amino acids long. Deletions cut 4 bases from V and 8 bases from J, with 6 bases between. Germline values: CDR1 SGHTA, CDR2 FQGNSA.

The J gene is TRBJ1-2, the V gene TRBV6-5; 7 bases are a match to TRBD1. The V and J ends lost 7 bases and 7 bases, in that order; junction bases with no gene match: 6. From germline, CDR1 is MNHEY and CDR2 SVGAGI. The CDR3 spans 12 residues. CDR3: CASTRQGSGYTF. The CDR3 region has the DNA TGTGCCAGCACCCGACAGGGCTCTGGCTACACCTTC.